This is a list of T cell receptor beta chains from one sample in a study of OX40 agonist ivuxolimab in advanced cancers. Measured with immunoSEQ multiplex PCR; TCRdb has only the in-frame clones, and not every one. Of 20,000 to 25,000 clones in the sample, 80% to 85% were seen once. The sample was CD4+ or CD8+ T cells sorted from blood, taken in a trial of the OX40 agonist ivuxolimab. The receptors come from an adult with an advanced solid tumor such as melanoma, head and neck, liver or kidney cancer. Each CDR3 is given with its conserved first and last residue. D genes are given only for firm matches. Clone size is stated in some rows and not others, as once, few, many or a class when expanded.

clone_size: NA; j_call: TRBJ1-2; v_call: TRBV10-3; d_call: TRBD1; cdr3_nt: TGTGCCATCACCGGTGAGGACAGGGCCGTAGGCTACACCTTC; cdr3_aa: CAITGEDRAVGYTF
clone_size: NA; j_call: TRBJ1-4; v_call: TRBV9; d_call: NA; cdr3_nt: TGTGCCAGCAGCGTAGCCGGGGCCCCAAATGAAAAACTGTTTTTT; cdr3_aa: CASSVAGAPNEKLFF
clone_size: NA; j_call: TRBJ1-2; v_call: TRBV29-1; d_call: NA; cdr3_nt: TGCAGCGTCGACAGGATTCAACATGGCTACACCTTC; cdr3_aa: CSVDRIQHGYTF
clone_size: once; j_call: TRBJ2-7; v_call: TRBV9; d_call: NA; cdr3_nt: TGTGCCAGCAGCGTAGGGGTAGGAGTGCAGTACTTC; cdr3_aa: CASSVGVGVQYF
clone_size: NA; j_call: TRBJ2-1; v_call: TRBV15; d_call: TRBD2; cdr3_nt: TGTGCCACCTTTAGCGGGGACCACAATGAGCAGTTCTTC; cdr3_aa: CATFSGDHNEQFF
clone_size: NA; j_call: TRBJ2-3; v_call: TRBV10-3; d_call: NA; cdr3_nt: TGTGCCATCCAAGGTCCGAGCGGGGATACGCAGTATTTT; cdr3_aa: CAIQGPSGDTQYF
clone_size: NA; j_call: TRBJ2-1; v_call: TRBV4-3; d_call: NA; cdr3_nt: TGCGCCAGCAGCCCAAGGTCCTCTTCCTACAATGAGCAGTTCTTC; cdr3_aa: CASSPRSSSYNEQFF
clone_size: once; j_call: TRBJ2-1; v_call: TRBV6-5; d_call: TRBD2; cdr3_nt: TGTGCCAGCAGTTACTTGGGGGGGATCAATGAGCAGTTCTTC; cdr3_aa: CASSYLGGINEQFF
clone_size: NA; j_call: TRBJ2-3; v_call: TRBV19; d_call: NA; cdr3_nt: TGTGCCAGTAGTATGGGAACTAGCCCTTTGGATACGCAGTATTTT; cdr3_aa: CASSMGTSPLDTQYF
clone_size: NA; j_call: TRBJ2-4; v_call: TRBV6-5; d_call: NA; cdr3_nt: TGTGCCAGCAGTTACGGAGGTGGCCTAGGGGACATTCAGTACTTC; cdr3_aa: CASSYGGGLGDIQYF
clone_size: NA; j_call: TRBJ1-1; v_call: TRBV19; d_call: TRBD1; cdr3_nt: TGTGCCAGTCGAGGGACAGGCCTGGGAGAAGCTTTCTTT; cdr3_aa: CASRGTGLGEAFF
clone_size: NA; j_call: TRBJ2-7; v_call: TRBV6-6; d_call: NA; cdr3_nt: TGTGCCAGCAGTTACGGGCTACTCCCGGACGAGCAGTACTTC; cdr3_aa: CASSYGLLPDEQYF
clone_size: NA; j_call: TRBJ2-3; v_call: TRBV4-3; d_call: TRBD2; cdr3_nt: TGCGCCAGCTCCGGGGGGGGCACAGATACGCAGTATTTT; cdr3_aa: CASSGGGTDTQYF
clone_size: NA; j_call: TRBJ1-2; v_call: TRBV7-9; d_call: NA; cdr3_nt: TGTGCCAGCAGCCCTCAGGGGACGGCTAACTATGGCTACACCTTC; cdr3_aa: CASSPQGTANYGYTF
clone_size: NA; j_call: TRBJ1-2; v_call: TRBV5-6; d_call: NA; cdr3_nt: TGTGCCAGCAGCTTCACCGGGACATCCATCCTTTATCAGTATGGCTACACCTTC; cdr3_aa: CASSFTGTSILYQYGYTF
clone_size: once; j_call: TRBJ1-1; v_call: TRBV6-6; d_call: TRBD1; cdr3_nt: TGTGCCACCTCCTATAGGGGGGGGACAGGGGGTGAGGAAGCTTTCTTT; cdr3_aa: CATSYRGGTGGEEAFF
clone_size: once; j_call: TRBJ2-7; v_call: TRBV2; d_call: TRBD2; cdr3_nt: TGTGCCAGCAGTCGAGCACTAGCGGGGAACTACGAGCAGTACTTC; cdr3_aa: CASSRALAGNYEQYF
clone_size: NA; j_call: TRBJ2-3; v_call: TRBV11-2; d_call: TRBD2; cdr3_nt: TGTGCCAGCAGCTTAGATTTGATTAGCGGGGGGGTTACAGATACGCAGTATTTT; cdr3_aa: CASSLDLISGGVTDTQYF
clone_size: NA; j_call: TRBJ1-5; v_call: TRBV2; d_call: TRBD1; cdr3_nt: TGTGCCAGCAGCTCAGGACAGGGGAATCAGCCCCAGCATTTT; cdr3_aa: CASSSGQGNQPQHF
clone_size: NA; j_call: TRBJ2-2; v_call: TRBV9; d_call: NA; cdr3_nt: TGTGCCAGCAGCCGGGGGCATGGCGGGGAGCTGTTTTTT; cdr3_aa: CASSRGHGGELFF
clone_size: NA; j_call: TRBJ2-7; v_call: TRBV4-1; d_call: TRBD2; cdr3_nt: TGCGCCAGCAGCCCGAGCCGCGGGAGCGAGCAGTACTTC; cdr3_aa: CASSPSRGSEQYF
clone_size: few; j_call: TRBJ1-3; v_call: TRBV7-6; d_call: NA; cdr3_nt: TGTGCCAGCAGCTTAGTCGGGGAATTGGGAAACACCATATATTTT; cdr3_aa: CASSLVGELGNTIYF
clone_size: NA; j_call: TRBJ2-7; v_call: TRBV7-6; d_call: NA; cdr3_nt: TGTGCCAGCAGCCTTGGGACCTACGAGCAGTACTTC; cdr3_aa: CASSLGTYEQYF
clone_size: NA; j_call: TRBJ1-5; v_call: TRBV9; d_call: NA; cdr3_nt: TGTGCCAGCAGCGTTGAGGCAGGGAGCAATCAGCCCCAGCATTTT; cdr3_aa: CASSVEAGSNQPQHF
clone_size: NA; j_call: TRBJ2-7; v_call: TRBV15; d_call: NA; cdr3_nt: TGTGCCACCAGCAGAGATCTGAGCGTTTCCTACGAGCAGTACTTC; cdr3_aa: CATSRDLSVSYEQYF
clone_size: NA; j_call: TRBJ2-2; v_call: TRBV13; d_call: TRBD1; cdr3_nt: TGTGCCTCTGAGGACAGGACGAACACCGGGGAGCTGTTTTTT; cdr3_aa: CASEDRTNTGELFF
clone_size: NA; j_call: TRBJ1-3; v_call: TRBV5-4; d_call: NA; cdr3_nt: TGTGCCAGCAGCGCAACGATCCAAGCCTCTGGAAACACCATATATTTT; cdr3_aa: CASSATIQASGNTIYF
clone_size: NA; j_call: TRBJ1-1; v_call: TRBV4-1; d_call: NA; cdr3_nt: TGCGCCAGCAGATGGTCGTCTGCAAGGAACACTGAAGCTTTCTTT; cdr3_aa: CASRWSSARNTEAFF
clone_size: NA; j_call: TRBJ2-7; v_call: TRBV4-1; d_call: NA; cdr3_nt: TGCGCCAGCAGCCAGGGAGGGGGACCCTACGAGCAGTACTTC; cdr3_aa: CASSQGGGPYEQYF
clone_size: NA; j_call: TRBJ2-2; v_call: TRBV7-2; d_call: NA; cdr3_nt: TGTGCCAGCAGCACCTCCGGTCCGGCCGGGGAGCTGTTTTTT; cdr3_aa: CASSTSGPAGELFF